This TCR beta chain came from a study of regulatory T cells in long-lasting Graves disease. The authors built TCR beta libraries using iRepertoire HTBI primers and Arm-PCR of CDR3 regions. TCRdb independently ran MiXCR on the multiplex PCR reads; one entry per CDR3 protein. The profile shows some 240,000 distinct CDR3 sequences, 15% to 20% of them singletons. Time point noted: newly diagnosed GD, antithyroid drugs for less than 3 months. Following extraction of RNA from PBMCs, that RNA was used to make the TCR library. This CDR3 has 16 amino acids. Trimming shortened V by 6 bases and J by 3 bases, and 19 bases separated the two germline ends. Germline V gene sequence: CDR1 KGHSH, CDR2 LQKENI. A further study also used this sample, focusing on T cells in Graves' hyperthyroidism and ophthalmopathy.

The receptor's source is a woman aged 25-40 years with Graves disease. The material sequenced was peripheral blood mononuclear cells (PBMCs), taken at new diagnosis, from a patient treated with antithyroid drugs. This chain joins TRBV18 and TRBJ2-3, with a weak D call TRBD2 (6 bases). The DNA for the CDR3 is TGTGCCAGCTCGGACTCAGGGTTAGGGAGGACAGATACGCAGTATTTT. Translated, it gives CASSDSGLGRTDTQYF.